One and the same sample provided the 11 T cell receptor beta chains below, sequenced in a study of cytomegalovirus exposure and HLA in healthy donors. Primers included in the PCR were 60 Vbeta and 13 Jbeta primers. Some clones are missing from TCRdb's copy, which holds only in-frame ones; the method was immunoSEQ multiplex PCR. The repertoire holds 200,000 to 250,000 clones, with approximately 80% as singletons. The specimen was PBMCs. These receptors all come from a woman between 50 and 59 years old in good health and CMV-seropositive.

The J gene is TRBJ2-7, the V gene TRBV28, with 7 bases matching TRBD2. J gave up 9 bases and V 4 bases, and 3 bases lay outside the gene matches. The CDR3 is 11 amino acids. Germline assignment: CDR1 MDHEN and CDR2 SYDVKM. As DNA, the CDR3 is TGTGCCAGCAGTTATCCGGGAGGGCAGTACTTC. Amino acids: CASSYPGGQYF.

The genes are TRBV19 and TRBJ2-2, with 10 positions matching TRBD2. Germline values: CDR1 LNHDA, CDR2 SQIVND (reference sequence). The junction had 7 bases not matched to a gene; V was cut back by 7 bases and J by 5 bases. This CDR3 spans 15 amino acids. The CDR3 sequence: CASKPGLARTGELFF. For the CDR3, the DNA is TGTGCCAGTAAACCGGGACTAGCGCGGACCGGGGAGCTGTTTTTT.

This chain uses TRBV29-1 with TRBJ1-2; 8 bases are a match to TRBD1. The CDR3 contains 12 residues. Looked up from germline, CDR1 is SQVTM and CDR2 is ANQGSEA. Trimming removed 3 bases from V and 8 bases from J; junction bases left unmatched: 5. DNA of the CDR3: TGCAGCGTTGACGTGACAGGGGAAGGCTACACCTTC. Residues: CSVDVTGEGYTF. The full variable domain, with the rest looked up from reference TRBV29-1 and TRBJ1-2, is SAVISQKPSRDICQRGTSLTIQCQVDSQVTMMFWYRQQPGQSLTLIATANQGSEATYESGFVIDKFPISRPNLTFSTLTVSNMSPEDSSIYLCSVDVTGEGYTFGSGTRLTVV.

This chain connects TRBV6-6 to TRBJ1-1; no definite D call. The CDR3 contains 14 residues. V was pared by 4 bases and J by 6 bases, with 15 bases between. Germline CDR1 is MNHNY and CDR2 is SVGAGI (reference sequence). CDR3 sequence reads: CASSSGRQSSEAFF. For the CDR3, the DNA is TGTGCCAGCAGTTCAGGTCGTCAGAGTTCTGAAGCTTTCTTT.

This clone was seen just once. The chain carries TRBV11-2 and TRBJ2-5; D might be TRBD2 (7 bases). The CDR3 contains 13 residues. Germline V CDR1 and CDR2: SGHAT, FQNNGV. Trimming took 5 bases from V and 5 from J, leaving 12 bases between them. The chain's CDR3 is CASSPGGRETQYF. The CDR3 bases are TGTGCCAGCAGCCCGGGGGGCCGCGAGACCCAGTACTTC.

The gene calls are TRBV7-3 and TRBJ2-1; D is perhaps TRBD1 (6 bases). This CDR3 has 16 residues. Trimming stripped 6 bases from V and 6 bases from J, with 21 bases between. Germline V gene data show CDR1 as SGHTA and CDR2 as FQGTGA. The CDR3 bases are TGTGCCAGCAGGAAAACAGGGTCCCCCATCGGCAATGAGCAGTTCTTC. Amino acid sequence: CASRKTGSPIGNEQFF.

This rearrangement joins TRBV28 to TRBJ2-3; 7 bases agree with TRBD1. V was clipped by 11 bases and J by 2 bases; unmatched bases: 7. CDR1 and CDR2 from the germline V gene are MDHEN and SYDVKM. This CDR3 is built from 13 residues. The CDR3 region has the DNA TGTGCCTGCCGGGACAGCCTCACAGATACGCAGTATTTT. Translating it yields CACRDSLTDTQYF.

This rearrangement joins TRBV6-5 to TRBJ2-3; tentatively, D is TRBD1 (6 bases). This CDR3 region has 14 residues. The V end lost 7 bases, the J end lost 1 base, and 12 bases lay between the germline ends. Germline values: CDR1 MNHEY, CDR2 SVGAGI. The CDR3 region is CASNPDSRTDTQYF. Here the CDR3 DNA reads TGTGCCAGCAACCCGGACAGCCGCACAGATACGCAGTATTTT.

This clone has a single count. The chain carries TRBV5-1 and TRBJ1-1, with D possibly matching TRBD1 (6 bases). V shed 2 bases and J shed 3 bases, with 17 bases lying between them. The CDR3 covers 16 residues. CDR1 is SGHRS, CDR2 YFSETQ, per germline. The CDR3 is CASSFLLRGAYTEAFF. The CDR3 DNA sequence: TGCGCCAGCAGCTTTTTATTGCGGGGGGCGTACACTGAAGCTTTCTTT.

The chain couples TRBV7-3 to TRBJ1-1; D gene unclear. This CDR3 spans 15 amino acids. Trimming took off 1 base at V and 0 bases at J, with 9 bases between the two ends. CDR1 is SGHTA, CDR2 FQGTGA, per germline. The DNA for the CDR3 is TGTGCCAGCAGCTTAATACCCCAGGTGAACACTGAAGCTTTCTTT. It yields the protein CASSLIPQVNTEAFF.

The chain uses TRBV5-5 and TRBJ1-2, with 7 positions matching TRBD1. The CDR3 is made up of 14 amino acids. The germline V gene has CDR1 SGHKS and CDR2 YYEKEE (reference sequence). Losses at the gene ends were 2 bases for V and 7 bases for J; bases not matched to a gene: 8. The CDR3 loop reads CASSFGQGVGGYTF. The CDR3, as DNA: TGTGCCAGCAGCTTCGGTCAGGGGGTGGGTGGCTACACCTTC.